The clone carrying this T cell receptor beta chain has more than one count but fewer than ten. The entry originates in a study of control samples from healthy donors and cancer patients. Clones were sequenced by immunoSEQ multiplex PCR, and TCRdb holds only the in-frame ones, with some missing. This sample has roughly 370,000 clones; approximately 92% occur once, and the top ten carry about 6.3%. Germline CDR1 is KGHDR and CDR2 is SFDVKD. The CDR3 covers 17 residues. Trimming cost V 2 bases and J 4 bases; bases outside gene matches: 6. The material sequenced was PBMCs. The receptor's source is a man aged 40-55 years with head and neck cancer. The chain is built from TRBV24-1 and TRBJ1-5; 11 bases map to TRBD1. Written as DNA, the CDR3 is TGTGCCACCAGTGATTCAGGGACAGGGGGACGAAATCAGCCCCAGCATTTT. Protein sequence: CATSDSGTGGRNQPQHF.